This T cell receptor (beta chain) originates from a study of blood T cell repertoires in COVID-19. Study background: Samples came from the United States, Italy and Spain, spanning acute and convalescent COVID-19. The cDNA or gDNA used as material had been derived from T cells, B-cell-depleted T cells, or PBMCs.

Study processing details: Reference gene primer amplification yielded estimated nucleated cell counts. Sequencing used immunoSEQ multiplex PCR; TCRdb keeps in-frame clones, though not all of them. That table is the source of V, J and clone size, and D and trimming were worked out from the DNA. The sample lists 200,000 to 250,000 clones; almost 90% were seen once. This CDR3 has 15 residues. Germline V gives CDR1 SGDLS, CDR2 YYNGEE. V gave up 4 bases and J gave up 5 bases; unmatched junction bases: 11. This sequence originates from an older woman with acute or convalescent COVID-19. The specimen was peripheral blood. The V and J genes are TRBV9 and TRBJ2-7, with 8 bases lining up with TRBD1. The DNA for the CDR3 is TGTGCCAGCAGCCCTCGGACAGGGTGGCGGGACGAGCAGTACTTC. Encoded protein: CASSPRTGWRDEQYF.